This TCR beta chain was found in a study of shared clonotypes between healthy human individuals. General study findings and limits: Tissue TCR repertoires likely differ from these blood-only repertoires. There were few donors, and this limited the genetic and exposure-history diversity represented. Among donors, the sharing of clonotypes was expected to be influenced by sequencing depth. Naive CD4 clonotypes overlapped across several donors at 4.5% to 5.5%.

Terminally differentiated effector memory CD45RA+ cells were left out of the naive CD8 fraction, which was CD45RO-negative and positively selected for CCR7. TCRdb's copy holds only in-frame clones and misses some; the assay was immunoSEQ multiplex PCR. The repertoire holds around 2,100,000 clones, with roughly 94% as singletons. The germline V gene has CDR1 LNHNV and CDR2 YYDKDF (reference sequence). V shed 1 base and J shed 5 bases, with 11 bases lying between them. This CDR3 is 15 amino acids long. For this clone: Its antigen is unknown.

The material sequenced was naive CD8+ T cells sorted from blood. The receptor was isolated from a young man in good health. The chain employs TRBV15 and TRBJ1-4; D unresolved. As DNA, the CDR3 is TGTGCCACCAGCAGAGGGCACAGTTCCAATGAAAAACTGTTTTTT. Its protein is CATSRGHSSNEKLFF.